These 30 T cell receptor beta chains came from one sample sequenced in a study of T cell repertoires in cytomegalovirus infection. One entry per CDR3 protein, called by TCRdb with MiXCR from the reads. This table has hundreds of thousands of distinct CDR3 sequences, 32% appearing once. These TCRs are of unknown antigen specificity. Sequencing was performed on cultured CD8+ T cells from PBMCs, taken from culture after CMV antigen stimulation. These receptor sequences come from a human donor in good health (CMV status not recorded). Some clones in this sample may be carry-over from other donors' samples.

The chain combines TRBV6-6 with TRBJ1-2; 7 bases are a match to TRBD1. Trimming cost V 4 bases and J 5 bases; bases outside gene matches: 10. Germline loops: CDR1 MNHNY, CDR2 SVGAGI (reference sequence). This CDR3 comprises 15 residues. The CDR3: CASSSLLQGNYGYTF. The CDR3 DNA reads as TGTGCCAGCAGTTCACTCCTACAGGGGAATTATGGCTACACCTTC.

The rearrangement links TRBV7-9 to TRBJ1-2; the D gene is possibly TRBD1 (6 bases). Germline V gives CDR1 SEHNR, CDR2 FQNEAQ (reference sequence). The length of the CDR3 is 18 residues. Trimming removed 5 bases from V and 0 bases from J, with 22 bases in between. The CDR3 protein is CASSLLSTGHHTNYGYTF. In nucleotides, the CDR3 is TGTGCCAGCAGCCTACTCAGTACGGGACACCATACTAACTATGGCTACACCTTC.

With respect to this clonotype: A junction boundary mismatches the germline segment, possibly from a read error. The chain couples TRBV7-6 to TRBJ2-2; 7 bases fit TRBD1. The CDR3 loop spans 19 amino acids. Germline CDR1 and CDR2: SGHVS and FNYEAQ. CDR3 region: CASREPGQRKGETTGELFF. The CDR3 DNA reads TGTGCTAGCAGGGAACCGGGACAGCGGAAAGGGGAGACCACCGGGGAGCTGTTTTTT.

The chain links TRBV14 to TRBJ1-2, with 7 bases that match TRBD1. This CDR3 comprises 16 residues. From germline, CDR1 is SGHDN and CDR2 FVKESK. With V trimmed by 0 bases and J by 3 bases, 7 bases remained unmatched. CDR3 sequence (DNA): TGTGCCAGCAGCCAAGATCCTAGGGGACAGTACTATGGCTACACCTTC. As protein: CASSQDPRGQYYGYTF.

This chain joins TRBV27 and TRBJ1-1; 7 bases are shared with TRBD1. Germline V gene data show CDR1 as MNHEY and CDR2 as SMNVEV (reference sequence). V lost 3 bases, J lost 1 base, and 5 bases stayed unmatched. CDR3 length equals 15 residues. CDR3 in DNA: TGTGCCAGCAGTTTCTTCGGGACAGCGAACACTGAAGCTTTCTTT. Its translation is CASSFFGTANTEAFF.

The chain carries TRBV19 and TRBJ1-2; the D is unclear. The CDR3 has 11 residues. V lost 10 bases and J 7 bases, leaving 13 bases between the germline ends. CDR1 is LNHDA and CDR2 is SQIVND in the germline V gene (reference sequence). The CDR3 DNA reads TGTGCCACTCGAGGCTATGGTGGCTACACCTTC. This sequence encodes CATRGYGGYTF.

This clonotype was recorded a few times. The rearrangement uses TRBV7-9 and TRBJ1-1, with D perhaps TRBD1 (5 bases). V was pared by 4 bases and J by 1 base, with 13 bases between. Per the germline V gene, CDR1 is SEHNR and CDR2 is FQNEAQ (reference sequence). The CDR3 sequence is 15 residues long. The CDR3 nucleotides are TGTGCCAGCAGCTCACCGGGACGCGAGAACACTGAAGCTTTCTTT. Amino acid sequence: CASSSPGRENTEAFF. Full variable domain (missing parts from reference TRBV7-9 and TRBJ1-1): DTGVSQNPRHKITKRGQNVTFRCDPISEHNRLYWYRQTLGQGPEFLTYFQNEAQLEKSRLLSDRFSAERPKGSFSTLEIQRTEQGDSAMYLCASSSPGRENTEAFFGQGTRLTVV.

This clonotype was found many times. The chain couples TRBV7-6 to TRBJ2-1; 7 nucleotides line up with TRBD1. Germline lookup yields CDR1 SGHVS and CDR2 FNYEAQ. V shed 7 bases, J shed 5 bases, and the junction held 5 bases outside the gene matches. This CDR3 is built from 13 residues. The CDR3, as DNA: TGTGCCAGCACCCGGGACAGCGACAATGAGCAGTTCTTC. Protein product: CASTRDSDNEQFF.

The chain combines TRBV5-4 with TRBJ1-4; perhaps TRBD1 as D (5 bases). CDR1 and CDR2 (germline): SGHNT, YYREEE (reference sequence). The CDR3 totals 16 residues. The V gene lost 4 bases and the J gene lost 7 bases, with 20 bases spanning the gap. The CDR3: CASSPGARRGIEKLFF. The DNA for the CDR3 is TGTGCCAGCAGCCCAGGCGCCAGGCGGGGGATTGAAAAACTGTTTTTT.

Comments on this clonotype: Just one base apart from a much larger clone, this may be a read error. V is TRBV7-2 and J is TRBJ2-7, with a weak D call TRBD2 (5 bases). V was cut by 5 bases and J by 2 bases, with 16 bases left in between. The germline V gene encodes CDR1 SGHTA and CDR2 FQGNSA. CDR3 length: 15 residues. CDR3: CASSARERVTYEQYV. The CDR3 DNA is TGTGCCAGCAGCGCGAGGGAGAGGGTGACCTACGAGCAGTACGTC.

This clonotype has a count of ten or more. The chain carries TRBV7-6 and TRBJ1-1; perhaps TRBD1 as D (5 bases). The CDR3 totals 15 residues. The V and J ends lost 5 bases and 1 base respectively, with 14 bases between them. The germline V gene encodes CDR1 SGHVS and CDR2 FNYEAQ. Here the CDR3 reads CASSPPGPQNTEAFF. DNA of the CDR3: TGTGCCAGCAGCCCCCCGGGACCGCAGAACACTGAAGCTTTCTTT.

The rearrangement links TRBV3-1 to TRBJ1-5, with D tentatively TRBD1 (5 bases). Germline V gene sequence: CDR1 LGHDT, CDR2 YNNKEL (reference sequence). V was cut by 5 bases and J by 3 bases, with 11 bases left in between. This CDR3 comprises 14 residues. This CDR3 is CASSGGANNQPQHF. The CDR3 bases are TGTGCCAGCAGCGGAGGGGCGAACAATCAGCCCCAGCATTTT.

This chain connects TRBV27 to TRBJ1-2; D is undetermined. Per germline, CDR1 MNHEY and CDR2 SMNVEV (reference sequence). This CDR3 region has 15 residues. Trimming removed 9 bases from V and 3 bases from J, with 20 bases in between. The CDR3: CASHGREGWDYGYTF. In DNA, the CDR3 is TGTGCCAGTCACGGCCGGGAGGGATGGGACTATGGCTACACCTTC.

The chain joins TRBV27 to TRBJ2-5, with D hard to call. The CDR3 is 15 residues long. Between the trimmed V and J ends, which lost 1 base and 5 bases, there was a span of 14 bases. CDR1 is MNHEY and CDR2 is SMNVEV in the germline V gene (reference sequence). CDR3 sequence (DNA): TGTGCCAGCAGTTTATTGGGCTCCCCCGGGGAGACCCAGTACTTC. This gives the protein CASSLLGSPGETQYF.

This clonotype has more than one count but fewer than ten. The chain uses TRBV7-6 and TRBJ2-1, with 9 nucleotides matching TRBD2. CDR3 length: 15 residues. Germline values: CDR1 SGHVS, CDR2 FNYEAQ. V trimming: 4 bases; J trimming: 7 bases; junction bases outside the gene matches: 8. This chain's CDR3 is CASSSPGSGGNEQFF. CDR3 coding DNA: TGTGCCAGCAGCTCCCCAGGTAGCGGGGGTAATGAGCAGTTCTTC.

The chain combines TRBV2 with TRBJ1-2, with a weak D call TRBD1 (6 bases). Deletions cut 11 bases from V and 8 bases from J, with 15 bases between. Germline CDR1 and CDR2: SNHLY and FYNNEI. CDR3 size: 11 residues. CDR3 DNA sequence: TGTGCCGAACACAGGGTAGAGGGCTACACCTTC. Translating gives CAEHRVEGYTF. Full variable domain (rest looked up from reference TRBV2 and TRBJ1-2): EPEVTQTPSHQVTQMGQEVILRCVPISNHLYFYWYRQILGQKVEFLVSFYNNEISEKSEIFDDQFSVERPDGSNFTLKIRSTKLEDSAMYFCAEHRVEGYTFGSGTRLTVV.

This clonotype was found a few times. The gene calls are TRBV29-1 and TRBJ2-7, with TRBD2 identical over 10 bases. The CDR3 totals 14 residues. Per the germline V gene, CDR1 is SQVTM and CDR2 is ANQGSEA. J gave up 3 bases and V 1 base, and 3 bases lay outside the gene matches. CDR3 protein: CSVEGASGGYEQYF. The CDR3 DNA sequence: TGCAGCGTTGAAGGGGCTAGCGGGGGCTACGAGCAGTACTTC.

The rearrangement joins TRBV24-1 to TRBJ1-5; TRBD1 agrees at 9 bases. Germline-derived CDR1 and CDR2 are KGHDR and SFDVKD. This CDR3 has 15 residues. With V trimmed by 4 bases and J by 4 bases, 4 bases remained unmatched. CDR3 residues: CATSEGQGRNQPQHF. CDR3 DNA: TGTGCCACCAGTGAAGGACAGGGGCGAAATCAGCCCCAGCATTTT.

The chain carries TRBV28 and TRBJ2-7; a weak D match, TRBD2 (7 bases). V lost 3 bases, J lost 5 bases, and 14 bases lay in between. The germline V gene has CDR1 MDHEN and CDR2 SYDVKM. The CDR3 is 14 residues long. The CDR3 nucleotides are TGTGCCAGCAGTTTGGGGGGGCCGGTCAACGAGCAGTACGTC. This sequence encodes CASSLGGPVNEQYV.

This chain connects TRBV7-6 to TRBJ2-1; TRBD2 aligns across 8 bases. Germline V gene data show CDR1 as SGHVS and CDR2 as FNYEAQ. J lost 3 bases, V lost 6 bases, and 4 bases had no gene match. The CDR3 has 14 residues. The CDR3 DNA reads as TGTGCCAGCAGTGCGGGGGGCCACTACAATGAGCAGTTCTTC. Protein product: CASSAGGHYNEQFF.

This clonotype was picked up many times. This chain links TRBV19 with TRBJ2-7, with TRBD1 matching over 7 bases. V gave up 6 bases and J gave up 0 bases; unmatched junction bases: 5. Germline assignment: CDR1 LNHDA and CDR2 SQIVND (reference sequence). CDR3 length: 14 residues. The CDR3 here is CASRQDRSSYEQYF. CDR3 sequence (DNA): TGTGCCAGTAGGCAGGACAGGAGCTCCTACGAGCAGTACTTC.

The chain carries TRBV12-3 or TRBV12-4 and TRBJ1-6; 8 nucleotides line up with TRBD1. This CDR3 region has 19 residues. Trimming took 5 bases from V and 0 from J; bases not matched to a gene: 12. CDR3 protein: CASSPAGTGYSSYNSPLHF. Here the CDR3 DNA reads TGTGCCAGCAGTCCGGCCGGGACAGGTTACAGCTCCTATAATTCACCCCTCCACTTT.

The chain carries TRBV5-1 and TRBJ1-2; tentatively, D is TRBD1 (5 bases). Trimming removed 4 bases at V and 6 bases at J, with 22 bases between. From germline, CDR1 is SGHRS and CDR2 YFSETQ. CDR3 size: 16 residues. The CDR3: CASSLEVGKGVNGYTF. CDR3 coding DNA: TGCGCCAGCAGCCTTGAAGTCGGGAAAGGGGTCAATGGCTACACCTTC.

This clonotype appeared a few times. The chain links TRBV12-3 or TRBV12-4 to TRBJ2-5; TRBD1 or TRBD2 may be the D gene (5 bases each). The CDR3 has 13 residues. The CDR3 bases are TGTGAAAAATCCGGGACCTCCCAAGAGACCCAGTACTTC. Amino acid sequence: CEKSGTSQETQYF.

The rearrangement links TRBV7-9 to TRBJ1-4, with TRBD1 matching 10 bases. This CDR3 has 16 residues. From germline, CDR1 is SEHNR and CDR2 FQNEAQ (reference sequence). The V segment lost 4 bases and the J segment 8 bases; nucleotides outside the gene matches: 10. The CDR3 DNA follows: TGTGCCAGCAGCTCTAGGGGCGGGACAGGGGACGAAAAACTGTTTTTT. This translates into CASSSRGGTGDEKLFF.

This clonotype was seen more than once but under ten times. The chain recombines TRBV27 with TRBJ2-2; TRBD2 aligns across 15 bases. V lost 7 bases and J lost 5; bases outside the gene matches: 11. Germline CDR1 MNHEY, CDR2 SMNVEV (reference sequence). The CDR3 totals 18 residues. The CDR3 DNA follows: TGTGCCAGCATCCCCGGACTAGCGGGGGGGCTCAGGACCGGGGAGCTGTTTTTT. It yields the protein CASIPGLAGGLRTGELFF.

This rearrangement joins TRBV6-2 or TRBV6-3 to TRBJ1-1; D gene uncertain. Germline CDR1 MNHEY, CDR2 SVGEGT. CDR3 length: 13 residues. The V end lost 5 bases, the J end lost 1 base, and 8 bases lay between the germline ends. CDR3 DNA sequence: TGTGCCAGCAGTCCCTACCAGAACACTGAAGCTTTCTTT. Its translation: CASSPYQNTEAFF.

About this clonotype itself: An end of the junction differs from the germline gene, which may be a read error. V usage is TRBV24-1 and J usage is TRBJ2-7, with unresolved D. The V gene's germline CDR1 is KGHDR and CDR2 SFDVKD. The CDR3 contains 15 residues. The CDR3 DNA follows: TGTGCCACCAGTGATTTGGGTCGTCTTTTCTACGGGCAGTACTTC. Translated, it gives CATSDLGRLFYGQYF.

This clonotype was found a few times. V is TRBV11-1 and J is TRBJ2-1, with TRBD2 as a possible D gene (5 bases). The CDR3 is 14 amino acids. CDR1 is SGHAT and CDR2 is FQDESV in the germline V gene (reference sequence). The V and J ends lost 0 bases and 12 bases respectively, with 15 bases between them. The CDR3 nucleotides are TGTGCCAGCAGCTTAGCGGAGTTAGGGAGTGGGCAGTTCTTC. Translated, it gives CASSLAELGSGQFF.

This clonotype showed up many times. The chain has TRBV12-3 or TRBV12-4 and TRBJ1-1; D gene unclear. CDR3 length: 14 residues. Trimming took 5 bases from V and 0 from J, leaving 10 bases between them. CDR3 nucleotide sequence: TGTGCCAGCAGTCCTTTATCGGTGAACACTGAAGCTTTCTTT. This gives the protein CASSPLSVNTEAFF.